The rows below give T cell receptor beta chains drawn from one sample of a study of T cell repertoires in cytomegalovirus infection. TCRdb itself ran the reads through MiXCR, one entry per CDR3 protein. The sample lists about 440,000 distinct CDR3 sequences; roughly 30% were seen once. The sequenced material came from PBMCs. These TCRs come from a human donor in good health (CMV status not recorded). Some clones in this sample may be carry-over from other donors' samples. Each CDR3 is given with its conserved first and last residue. A D gene is named only where the DNA matches it firmly. The size entry is marked missing in some rows and otherwise reads once, few, many or a size class.

d_gene | j_gene | abundance | v_gene | CDR3aa | CDR3nt
. | TRBJ2-2 | many | TRBV2 | CASNRNTGELFF | TGTGCCAGCAATCGGAACACCGGGGAGCTGTTTTTT
. | TRBJ2-5 | few | TRBV6-2/TRBV6-3 | CASIRGGKLSHRQETQYF | TGTGCCAGCATCCGAGGAGGGAAACTGTCTCACCGACAAGAGACCCAGTACTTC
. | TRBJ1-1 | . | TRBV5-5 | CASSLAQPIMNTEAFF | TGTGCCAGCAGCTTGGCACAGCCAATAATGAACACTGAAGCTTTCTTT
. | TRBJ1-2 | . | TRBV30 | CAWAIRDRHRYGYTF | TGTGCCTGGGCGATACGAGACAGGCATAGGTATGGCTACACCTTC
. | TRBJ1-5 | few | TRBV7-6 | CASSLAPLQPQHF | TGTGCCAGCAGCTTAGCCCCCCTCCAGCCCCAGCATTTT
. | TRBJ2-3 | . | TRBV20-1 | CSARDINRAKDTQYF | TGCAGTGCTAGAGATATTAACAGGGCAAAGGATACGCAGTATTTT
. | TRBJ2-5 | many | TRBV7-2 | CASSPGTRRQEETQYF | TGTGCCAGCAGCCCCGGGACCCGAAGACAGGAAGAGACCCAGTACTTC
TRBD1 | TRBJ1-1 | . | TRBV6-6 | CASSGRGVDTEAFF | TGTGCCAGCAGCGGCAGGGGGGTAGACACTGAAGCTTTCTTT
. | TRBJ1-5 | . | TRBV28 | CASSLSRGDQPQHF | TGTGCCAGCAGTTTGTCGAGGGGCGATCAGCCCCAGCATTTC
. | TRBJ1-5 | . | TRBV5-5 | CASSLEGGGSNQPQHF | TGTGCCAGCAGCTTGGAGGGTGGGGGGAGCAATCAGCCCCAGCATTTT
. | TRBJ1-5 | . | TRBV23-1 | CASSLTLEHRGNSNQPQHF | TGCGCCAGCAGTCTTACCCTTGAGCATCGGGGAAATAGCAATCAGCCCCAGCATTTT
. | TRBJ2-3 | few | TRBV7-8 | CASSLEILSTDTQYF | TGTGCCAGCAGCTTGGAAATTTTGAGCACAGATACGCAGTATTTT
. | TRBJ1-1 | . | TRBV2 | CASSSEVGTEAFF | TGTGCCAGCAGTAGCGAGGTGGGCACTGAAGCTTTCTTT
. | TRBJ1-2 | . | TRBV6-5 | CASLHLDDGYTF | TGTGCCAGCCTACACCTCGACGATGGCTACACCTTC
TRBD2 | TRBJ2-3 | . | TRBV6-2/TRBV6-3 | CASSYSLAGVDTQYF | TGTGCCAGCAGTTATAGTCTAGCGGGGGTAGATACGCAGTATTTT
. | TRBJ1-4 | many | TRBV7-6 | CASRKTVNDGEKLFF | TGTGCCAGCAGAAAAACAGTGAATGATGGCGAAAAACTGTTTTTT
. | TRBJ1-2 | many | TRBV7-2 | CASSLVSSNYGYTF | TGTGCCAGCAGCTTGGTCAGCTCCAACTATGGCTACACCTTC
. | TRBJ2-1 | . | TRBV11-2 | CASSLELAGNEHFF | TGTGCCAGCAGCTTAGAACTAGCTGGCAATGAGCATTTCTTC
TRBD2 | TRBJ2-3 | few | TRBV4-1 | CASSQARLAGPDTQYF | TGCGCCAGCAGCCAGGCCCGACTAGCGGGGCCAGATACGCAGTATTTT
. | TRBJ2-7 | . | TRBV11-3 | CASSKDPGSYEQYF | TGTGCCAGCAGCAAGGACCCGGGCTCCTACGAGCAGTACTTC
. | TRBJ2-7 | few | TRBV4-1 | CASSHLDDGAAEQYF | TGCGCCAGCAGCCATCTCGACGATGGGGCTGCCGAGCAGTACTTC
. | TRBJ1-4 | . | TRBV5-5 | CASSLGTVIEKLFF | TGTGCCAGCAGCTTGGGAACAGTAATTGAAAAACTGTTTTTT
. | TRBJ1-2 | . | TRBV7-8 | CASSLGTSGSYGYTF | TGTGCCAGCAGCTTAGGTACTTCGGGATCCTATGGCTACACCTTC
. | TRBJ2-1 | many | TRBV7-6 | CASSSPQVPHNEQFF | TGTGCCAGCAGCTCACCACAGGTTCCTCACAATGAGCAGTTCTTC
. | TRBJ1-5 | . | TRBV6-1 | CASTTYGGKQPQHF | TGTGCCAGCACCACCTACGGGGGGAAACAGCCCCAGCATTTT
. | TRBJ2-5 | many | TRBV7-2 | CASSPGREETQYF | TGTGCCAGCAGCCCCGGGAGAGAAGAGACCCAGTACTTC
TRBD1 | TRBJ1-1 | . | TRBV7-3 | CASSWDRAKLNTEAFF | TGTGCCAGCAGCTGGGACAGGGCCAAGTTGAACACTGAAGCTTTCTTT
. | TRBJ2-1 | few | TRBV20-1 | CSFGGPAYNEQFF | TGCAGTTTCGGGGGGCCAGCCTACAATGAGCAGTTCTTC
. | TRBJ2-6 | many | TRBV27 | CASSLRVSGANVLTF | TGTGCCAGCAGTTTACGGGTATCCGGGGCCAACGTCCTGACTTTC
. | TRBJ2-3 | . | TRBV12-3/TRBV12-4 | CASEGIDTQYF | TGTGCCAGCGAGGGCATAGATACGCAGTATTTT
. | TRBJ2-3 | few | TRBV6-8 | CASSMRGGLITDTQYF | TGTGCCAGCAGTATGAGGGGGGGCCTGATCACAGATACGCAGTATTTT
. | TRBJ2-5 | few | TRBV7-2 | CASSLGSRGETQYF | TGTGCCAGCAGCTTAGGTAGTCGGGGGGAGACCCAGTACTTC
. | TRBJ2-3 | many | TRBV7-2 | CASSLGGASDTQYF | TGTGCCAGCAGCTTGGGGGGGGCTTCAGATACGCAGTATTTT
. | TRBJ2-5 | . | TRBV7-9 | CASSFPPMETQYF | TGTGCCAGCAGCTTCCCCCCTATGGAGACCCAGTACTTC
. | TRBJ2-3 | . | TRBV18 | CASSPQAPPTDTQYF | TGTGCCAGCTCACCCCAAGCTCCCCCCACAGATACGCAGTATTTT
TRBD1 | TRBJ1-3 | . | TRBV6-6 | CASSQLGADRAAPTRNTIYF | TGTGCCAGCAGCCAACTGGGGGCAGACAGGGCGGCCCCCACGCGAAACACCATATATTTT
. | TRBJ2-4 | . | TRBV24-1 | CATSDSDPFNIQYF | TGTGCCACCAGTGATTCCGACCCCTTCAACATTCAGTACTTC
. | TRBJ1-6 | many | TRBV11-2 | CASSLGPNPSPLHF | TGTGCCAGCAGCTTAGGGCCAAATCCTTCACCCCTCCACTTT